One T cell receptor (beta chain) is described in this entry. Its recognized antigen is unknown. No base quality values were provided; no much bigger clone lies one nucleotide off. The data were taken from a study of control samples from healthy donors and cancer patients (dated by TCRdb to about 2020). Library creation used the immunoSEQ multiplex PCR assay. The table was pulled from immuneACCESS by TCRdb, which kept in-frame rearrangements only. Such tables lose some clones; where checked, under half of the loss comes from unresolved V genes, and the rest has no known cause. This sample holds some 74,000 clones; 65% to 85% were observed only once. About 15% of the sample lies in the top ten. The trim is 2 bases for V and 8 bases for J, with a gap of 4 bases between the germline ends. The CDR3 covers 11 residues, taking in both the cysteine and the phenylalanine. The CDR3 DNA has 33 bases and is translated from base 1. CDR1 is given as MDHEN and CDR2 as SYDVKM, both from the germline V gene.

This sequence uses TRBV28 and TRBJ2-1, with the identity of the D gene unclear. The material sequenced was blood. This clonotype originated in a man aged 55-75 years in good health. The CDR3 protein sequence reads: CASSLGYEQFF. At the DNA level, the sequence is TGTGCCAGCAGTTTAGGCTATGAGCAGTTCTTC. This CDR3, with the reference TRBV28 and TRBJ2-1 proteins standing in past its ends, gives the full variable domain DVKVTQSSRYLVKRTGEKVFLECVQDMDHENMFWYRQDPGLGLRLIYFSYDVKMKEKGDIPEGYSVSREKKERFSLILESASTNQTSMYLCASSLGYEQFFGPGTRLTVL.